This T cell receptor beta chain was identified during a study of T cells after yellow fever vaccination. Study overall: Preparation of fractions with low cell numbers was performed using SMART-Seq v4 Ultra Low Input.

The length of the CDR3 is 16 residues. Unmatched junction bases numbered 5, after V lost 5 bases and J lost 5 bases. The germline CDR1 and CDR2 sequences are SGHTA and FQGNSA. Whole-study findings and limits: The presence of abundant clonotypes contaminating from the bulk population was possible in FACS-sorted repertoires. The secondary response showed a weaker magnitude and a faster peak, day 5 versus 15. Most primary-vaccination clones reappeared after the booster (about 95% CD4, about 88% CD8).

TCRdb recomputed calls from the 5' RACE reads with MiXCR, one row per CDR3 protein. The table lists 250,000 to 300,000 distinct CDR3 sequences, roughly 5.6% of them singletons. On this clonotype: As yet, its antigen is unknown.

Material: CD4+ T cells sorted from PBMCs, obtained on the day of the yellow fever booster vaccination. This chain connects TRBV7-2 to TRBJ2-3, with 15 bases that match TRBD2. The receptor was derived from a man aged 18 to 35 who received the YFV17D yellow fever vaccine. The CDR3 DNA reads as TGTGCCAGCAGCCCGACGGGACTAGCGGGGGGAGATACGCAGTATTTT. This encodes CASSPTGLAGGDTQYF.